The 10 T cell receptor beta chains given below trace back to one sample, sequenced in a study of tumor-infiltrating lymphocytes in primary liver carcinoma. Total RNA amounting to 500 ng was the source from which TCR beta cDNA was made with a constant-region primer. Employing slightly modified ARM-PCR, three nested multiplex PCR rounds were run, and these gave rise to the TCR beta libraries. Forward primers for TRBV1-TRBV30 and a C-beta reverse primer served the first two PCR rounds, at about 9 cycles each. TCRdb itself ran the multiplex PCR reads through MiXCR, one entry per CDR3 protein. This table has around 29,000 distinct CDR3 sequences, around 78% appearing once. It was from about 19-30 mg of unsorted bulk tissue that RNA and DNA were co-extracted. Sequencing was done on a sample of liver tumor tissue from sampling region 5. Stated subset: tumor region T5, tumor centre. All receptors derive from a man in his forties or fifties with primary liver carcinoma and hepatitis B virus infection.

This clonotype was recorded a few times. The chain uses TRBV9 and TRBJ2-2; TRBD1 or TRBD2 may be the D gene (7 bases each). The CDR3 consists of 16 residues. Trimming pared 0 bases from V and 4 bases from J, leaving 13 bases between. Germline CDR1 reads SGDLS; CDR2 reads YYNGEE. CDR3 nucleotides: TGTGCCAGCAGCGTAGGGCAGGGGGAGGGCACCGGGGAGCTGTTTTTT. Its translation is CASSVGQGEGTGELFF.

Concerning this clonotype: Compared with germline, one end of the junction differs, possibly owing to a read error. The V gene is TRBV12-3 or TRBV12-4, the J gene TRBJ2-7, with 9 bases lining up with TRBD1. The CDR3 contains 18 residues. The CDR3 loop is CPSSSLVTLWTGDYEQCF. The CDR3 DNA follows: TGTCCCAGCAGTTCCCTGGTTACGCTATGGACAGGGGACTACGAGCAGTGCTTC.

Concerning this clonotype itself: The conserved phenylalanine or tryptophan normally closing the CDR3 is absent here, so this likely arose from a read error. V and J are TRBV6-1 and TRBJ2-3; no definite D call. The CDR3 has 12 amino acids. Germline CDR1 and CDR2: MNHNS and SASEGT. The DNA for the CDR3 is TGTGCTAGCAGTCATGGACGGGATACGCAGTATTAT. As protein: CASSHGRDTQYY.

Details on this clonotype: A much bigger clone sits one base away, suggesting this may be a read error. The CDR3 end shows no conserved phenylalanine or tryptophan, and so a read error is likely. This rearrangement joins TRBV18 to TRBJ2-3; 8 bases are shared with TRBD2. This CDR3 has 15 residues. Germline CDR1 and CDR2: KGHSH and LQKENI. Written as DNA, the CDR3 is TGTGCCAGCTCACCAGGAAGCGGGAGCAGAGATACGCAGTATTCT. The encoded protein is CASSPGSGSRDTQYS.

In the case of this clonotype: The germline gene is not matched at one end of the junction; a read error may be the cause. The chain has TRBV6-5 and TRBJ1-1; 8 bases fit TRBD1. This CDR3 contains 15 residues. The V gene's germline CDR1 is MNHEY and CDR2 SVGAGI. Written as DNA, the CDR3 is TGTGCCAGCAGTTACTTGTGGACAGGGAACACTGGAGCTTTCTTT. This translates into CASSYLWTGNTGAFF.

In this sample, this clonotype turned up once. The conserved closing phenylalanine or tryptophan is absent in this CDR3, likely reflecting a read error. The V gene is TRBV9, the J gene TRBJ2-7, with TRBD2 as a possible D gene (6 bases). This CDR3 comprises 15 residues. Germline-derived CDR1 and CDR2 are SGDLS and YYNGEE. The chain's CDR3 is CDSSATGTGFNEQYL. In nucleotides, the CDR3 is TGTGACAGCAGCGCGACCGGGACTGGGTTCAACGAGCAGTACCTC.

On this clonotype itself: Its ends do not fully match the called genes, so a read error is possible. V is TRBV5-1 and J is TRBJ2-7; 10 bases are shared with TRBD1. The V gene's germline CDR1 is SGHRS and CDR2 YFSETQ. CDR3 length: 14 residues. The CDR3 DNA sequence: TGCACCAGCAGTCAAGGGACAGGGGCCCTCGAGCAGTACTTC. Encoded protein: CTSSQGTGALEQYF. The full variable domain, completed using reference TRBV5-1 and TRBJ2-7, is KAGVTQTPRYLIKTRGQQVTLSCSPISGHRSVSWYQQTPGQGLQFLFEYFSETQRNKGNFPGRFSGRQFSNSRSEMNVSTLELGDSALYLCTSSQGTGALEQYFGPGTRLTVT.

Regarding this clonotype: A read error may account for a junction end that differs from germline. The J gene is TRBJ2-7, the V gene TRBV4-1, with D possibly TRBD2 on 5 matching bases. This CDR3 has 12 residues. Germline CDR1 and CDR2: MGHRA and YSYEKL. This CDR3 reads CASGQDSALLYF. The CDR3 coding sequence is TGCGCCAGCGGCCAAGATAGCGCTCTCCTGTACTTT.

By its share, this clonotype is medium-sized. CDR3 loop: CSVWDPGQDYGYTF. The CDR3, as DNA: TGCAGCGTGTGGGACCCGGGCCAGGACTATGGCTACACCTTC. The rearrangement joins TRBV29-1 to TRBJ1-2; possibly TRBD1 for D (5 bases). The V end lost 6 bases, the J end lost 3 bases, and 17 bases lay between the germline ends. From germline, CDR1 is SQVTM and CDR2 ANQGSEA. The CDR3 extends over 14 amino acids.

This clonotype appeared a single time. Compared with germline, one end of the junction differs, possibly owing to a read error. This sequence joins TRBV29-1 and TRBJ2-7; no definite D call. Germline V lookup: CDR1 SQVTM, CDR2 ANQGSEA. CDR3 size: 11 residues. CDR3 sequence: CSVDTGYEQYF. For the CDR3, the DNA is TGCAGCGTTGACACGGGCTACGAGCAGTACTTT.